A selection of T cell receptor beta chains follows, all from one sample in a study of CD8 T cells in ankylosing spondylitis. Via MiXCR, TCRdb re-called the 5' RACE reads, giving one row per CDR3 protein. Of 200,000 to 250,000 distinct CDR3 sequences in the sample, about 6.7% are singletons; the top ten hold over 12%. Sequencing was performed on blood, either unsorted or a sorted T cell fraction (not recorded which). The receptors were sampled from a male donor with ankylosing spondylitis. The CDR3 runs from the conserved cysteine through the conserved F or W. D genes are given only for firm matches. The size field is filled for only some rows; it gives once, few, many or a size class.

J,D,V,size,CDR3,DNA
TRBJ2-1,.,TRBV12-3/TRBV12-4,.,CASSLLSGLSSYNEQFF,TGTGCCAGCAGTTTATTAAGCGGATTGAGCTCCTACAATGAGCAGTTCTTC
TRBJ1-2,.,TRBV5-1,many,CASSLNLGKGVIYGYTF,TGCGCCAGCAGCTTGAACCTGGGGAAAGGCGTCATCTATGGCTACACCTTC
TRBJ1-1,.,TRBV9,many,CASSVGDRHLGNTEAFF,TGTGCCAGCAGCGTAGGGGACCGCCACCTGGGGAACACTGAAGCTTTCTTT
TRBJ2-7,TRBD1,TRBV27,many,CATALPGQGIYEQYF,TGTGCCACCGCCCTACCGGGACAGGGGATATACGAGCAGTACTTC
TRBJ1-2,TRBD1,TRBV20-1,many,CSARKPDRVSYGYTF,TGCAGTGCTAGAAAACCTGACAGGGTGAGCTATGGCTACACCTTC
TRBJ2-7,.,TRBV6-2/TRBV6-3,many,CASSYSRSSYEQYF,TGTGCCAGCAGTTATTCAAGGAGTTCCTACGAGCAGTACTTC
TRBJ1-1,.,TRBV6-1,many,CASSSILNTEAFF,TGTGCCAGCAGCTCGATACTGAACACTGAAGCTTTCTTT
TRBJ1-1,.,TRBV6-5,many,CASRGGTEAFF,TGTGCCAGCAGAGGTGGCACTGAAGCTTTCTTT
TRBJ2-7,TRBD1,TRBV6-1,many,CASSERTGVNYEQYF,TGTGCCAGCAGTGAAAGGACAGGGGTGAACTACGAGCAGTACTTC
TRBJ2-3,.,TRBV6-5,many,CASSLNPRITDTQYF,TGTGCCAGCAGTTTAAATCCCCGCATCACAGATACGCAGTATTTT
TRBJ2-2,TRBD2,TRBV28,many,CASSSLELAGRYGELFF,TGTGCCAGCAGTTCCCTAGAGCTAGCGGGGCGATACGGGGAGCTGTTTTTT
TRBJ2-1,.,TRBV7-9,.,CASSSDLGWDEQFF,TGTGCCAGCAGCTCCGACCTAGGGTGGGATGAGCAGTTCTTC
TRBJ1-3,.,TRBV4-3,.,CASSQGLGGGNTIYF,TGCGCCAGCAGCCAAGGTCTGGGAGGCGGAAACACCATATATTTT
TRBJ2-5,TRBD1,TRBV28,many,CASSFTGVQETQYF,TGTGCCAGCAGTTTCACAGGGGTCCAAGAGACCCAGTACTTC
TRBJ2-3,TRBD2,TRBV7-2,few,CASSLGLARHTDTQYF,TGTGCCAGCAGCTTGGGACTAGCGAGACACACAGATACGCAGTATTTT
TRBJ2-1,.,TRBV24-1,few,CATSDPASSYNEQFF,TGTGCCACCAGTGATCCAGCGAGCTCCTACAATGAGCAGTTCTTC
TRBJ1-1,.,TRBV28,many,CASTTGRNTEAFF,TGTGCCAGCACAACAGGGCGGAACACTGAAGCTTTCTTT
TRBJ2-3,TRBD2,TRBV27,few,CASSTLAGGTDTQYF,TGTGCCAGCAGTACACTAGCGGGAGGCACAGATACGCAGTATTTT
TRBJ1-1,.,TRBV5-5,.,CASSRMGRGTEAFF,TGTGCCAGCAGCCGGATGGGGAGGGGGACTGAAGCTTTCTTT
TRBJ2-1,.,TRBV7-9,many,CASSLSVGNEQFF,TGTGCCAGCAGCTTATCCGTGGGAAATGAGCAGTTCTTC
TRBJ2-5,.,TRBV5-6,many,CASSLGLEYETQYF,TGTGCCAGCAGCTTGGGACTAGAATACGAGACCCAGTACTTC
TRBJ2-3,TRBD2,TRBV20-1,few,CSAFSGRDTQYF,TGCAGTGCTTTTAGCGGGCGGGATACGCAGTATTTT
TRBJ2-1,.,TRBV20-1,many,CSATRSSYNEQFF,TGCAGTGCTACTCGGAGCTCCTACAATGAGCAGTTCTTC
TRBJ1-1,.,TRBV7-9,.,CASSLGQAFF,TGTGCCAGCAGCTTGGGCCAAGCTTTCTTT
TRBJ2-1,.,TRBV11-2,many,CASSSQGNGYNEQFF,TGTGCCAGCAGCTCTCAGGGTAATGGATACAATGAGCAGTTCTTC
TRBJ1-5,.,TRBV15,many,CATSRDSGQPQHF,TGTGCCACCAGCAGAGATTCAGGTCAGCCCCAGCATTTT
TRBJ1-1,TRBD1,TRBV10-3,many,CAISEGGTGETEAFF,TGTGCCATCAGTGAGGGGGGGACAGGGGAAACTGAAGCTTTCTTT
TRBJ2-7,TRBD1,TRBV10-2,many,CASKTGVEQYF,TGCGCCAGCAAGACAGGGGTTGAGCAGTACTTC
TRBJ2-1,.,TRBV28,many,CASRRTGYEQFF,TGTGCCAGCAGACGTACAGGGTATGAGCAGTTCTTC
TRBJ2-7,.,TRBV27,few,CASSPTLGEAYEQYF,TGTGCCAGCAGTCCAACCCTCGGGGAGGCGTACGAGCAGTACTTC
TRBJ1-1,.,TRBV9,many,CASSVLGGVNEAFF,TGTGCCAGCAGCGTACTGGGGGGCGTTAATGAAGCTTTCTTT
TRBJ2-1,.,TRBV6-1,many,CATTPGEANEQFF,TGTGCCACCACGCCAGGGGAGGCCAATGAGCAGTTCTTC
TRBJ2-1,.,TRBV19,few,CASSPLGTPDQFF,TGTGCCAGTAGTCCCCTGGGGACCCCCGATCAGTTCTTC
TRBJ2-2,.,TRBV12-3/TRBV12-4,many,CASSLGVSGELFF,TGTGCCAGCAGCTTAGGTGTAAGCGGGGAGCTGTTTTTT
TRBJ2-2,.,TRBV11-2,many,CASSLVFGTGELFF,TGTGCCAGCAGCTTAGTTTTTGGTACCGGGGAGCTGTTTTTT
TRBJ1-2,.,TRBV7-9,many,CASSLDGNYGYTF,TGTGCCAGCAGCTTGGACGGTAACTATGGCTACACCTTC
TRBJ2-7,.,TRBV12-3/TRBV12-4,.,CASSLAVEGPYEQYF,TGTGCCAGCAGTTTGGCCGTGGAGGGACCCTACGAGCAGTACTTC
TRBJ1-2,.,TRBV11-2,.,CASSLTGSKDYGYTF,TGTGCCAGCAGCCTAACAGGTTCCAAAGACTATGGCTACACCTTC
TRBJ2-7,TRBD1,TRBV2,.,CASTVDRAKAYEQYF,TGTGCCAGCACTGTGGACAGGGCCAAGGCCTACGAGCAGTACTTC
TRBJ2-3,TRBD2,TRBV7-9,few,CASRPTSGGPDTQYF,TGTGCCAGCAGACCAACTAGCGGGGGACCAGATACGCAGTATTTT
TRBJ2-2,.,TRBV4-3,many,CASSQARTGELFF,TGCGCCAGCAGCCAAGCCCGGACCGGGGAGCTGTTTTTT
TRBJ2-7,.,TRBV20-1,many,CSATDSYSYEQYF,TGCAGTGCTACGGACAGCTACTCCTACGAGCAGTACTTC
TRBJ1-1,.,TRBV12-3/TRBV12-4,many,CASTTGGPHTEAFF,TGTGCCAGCACCACGGGGGGTCCACACACTGAAGCTTTCTTT
TRBJ2-5,TRBD2,TRBV20-1,many,CSARDGTSGEKRQTQYF,TGCAGTGCTAGAGATGGGACTAGCGGGGAGAAACGGCAGACCCAGTACTTC
TRBJ1-5,.,TRBV27,many,CASGQGNQPQHF,TGTGCCAGCGGGCAAGGGAATCAGCCCCAGCATTTT
TRBJ2-7,.,TRBV28,many,CASSWATASTPYEQYF,TGTGCCAGCAGTTGGGCGACAGCCTCGACCCCCTACGAGCAGTACTTC
TRBJ2-3,.,TRBV20-1,few,CSADPPTDTQYF,TGCAGTGCCGACCCCCCCACAGATACGCAGTATTTT
TRBJ2-4,.,TRBV20-1,few,CSAPQGGDIQYF,TGCAGTGCTCCACAGGGTGGGGACATTCAGTACTTC
TRBJ1-1,TRBD1,TRBV7-2,many,CASSLYPTGYTEAFF,TGTGCCAGCAGCTTATACCCGACAGGGTACACTGAAGCTTTCTTT
TRBJ1-1,TRBD1,TRBV6-1,few,CASRKQTGGAAMNTEAFF,TGTGCCAGCAGAAAACAGACAGGGGGCGCCGCCATGAACACTGAAGCTTTCTTT
TRBJ2-1,.,TRBV5-6,.,CASSLASEYNEQFF,TGTGCCAGCAGCTTGGCTAGCGAATACAATGAGCAGTTCTTC
TRBJ1-2,.,TRBV29-1,many,CSVEDQVNYGYTF,TGCAGCGTTGAAGATCAAGTTAACTATGGCTACACCTTC